This T cell receptor (beta chain) was recorded in a study of T cell responses to AZD1222 COVID-19 vaccine. Here immunoSEQ multiplex PCR was the method, and the copy in TCRdb shows in-frame clones only, minus some. The table lists tens of thousands of clones, 90% of them singletons, with 5% to 5.5% in the top ten. Study findings and constraints: Baseline seropositivity occurred in only a handful of AZD1222 recipients.

V was trimmed by 3 bases and J by 0 bases, leaving 8 bases between them. The CDR3 totals 14 residues. CDR1 is KGHSH and CDR2 is LQKENI in the germline V gene. As for this clone: Antigen unknown.

This sequence was found in an adult who received the AZD1222 COVID-19 vaccine. This material consisted of peripheral blood, taken 28 days after the second AZD1222 dose. The chain employs TRBV18 and TRBJ1-1, with no clear D. The CDR3 DNA reads TGTGCCAGCTCACCGATCTCGATGAACACTGAAGCTTTCTTT. It codes for CASSPISMNTEAFF.